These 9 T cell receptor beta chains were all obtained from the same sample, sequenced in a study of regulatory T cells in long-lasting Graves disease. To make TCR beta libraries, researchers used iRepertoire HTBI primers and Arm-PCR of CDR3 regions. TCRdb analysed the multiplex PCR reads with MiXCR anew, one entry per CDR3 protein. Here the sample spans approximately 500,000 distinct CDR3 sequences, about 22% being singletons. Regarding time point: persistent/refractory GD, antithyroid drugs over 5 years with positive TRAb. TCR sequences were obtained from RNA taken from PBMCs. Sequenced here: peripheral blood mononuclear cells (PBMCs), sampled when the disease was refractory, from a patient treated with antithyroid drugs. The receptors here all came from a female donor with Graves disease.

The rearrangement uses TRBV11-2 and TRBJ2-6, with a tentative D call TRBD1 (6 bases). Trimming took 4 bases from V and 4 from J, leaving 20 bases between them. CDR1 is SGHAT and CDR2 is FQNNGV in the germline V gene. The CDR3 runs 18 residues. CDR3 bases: TGTGCCAGCAGCTCCCCCCGGGCCACAGGGTGGGGGGCCAACGTCCTGACTTTC. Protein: CASSSPRATGWGANVLTF. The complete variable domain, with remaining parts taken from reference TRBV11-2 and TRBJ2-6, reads EAGVAQSPRYKIIEKRQSVAFWCNPISGHATLYWYQQILGQGPKLLIQFQNNGVVDDSQLPKDRFSAERLKGVDSTLKIQPAKLEDSAVYLCASSSPRATGWGANVLTFGAGSRLTVL.

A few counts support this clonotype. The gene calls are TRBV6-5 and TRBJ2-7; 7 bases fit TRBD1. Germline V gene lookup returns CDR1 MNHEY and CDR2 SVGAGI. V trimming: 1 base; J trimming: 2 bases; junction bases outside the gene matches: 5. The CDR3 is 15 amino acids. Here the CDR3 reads CASSYLPTGTYEQYF. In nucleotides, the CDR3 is TGTGCCAGCAGTTACTTACCGACAGGGACCTACGAGCAGTACTTC.

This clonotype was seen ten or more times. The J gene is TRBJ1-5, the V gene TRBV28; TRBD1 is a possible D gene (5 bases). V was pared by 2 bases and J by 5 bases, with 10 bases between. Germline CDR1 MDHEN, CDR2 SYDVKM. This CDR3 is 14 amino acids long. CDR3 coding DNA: TGTGCCAGCAGTTTAATCAGGGTATATCAGCCCCAGCATTTT. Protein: CASSLIRVYQPQHF.

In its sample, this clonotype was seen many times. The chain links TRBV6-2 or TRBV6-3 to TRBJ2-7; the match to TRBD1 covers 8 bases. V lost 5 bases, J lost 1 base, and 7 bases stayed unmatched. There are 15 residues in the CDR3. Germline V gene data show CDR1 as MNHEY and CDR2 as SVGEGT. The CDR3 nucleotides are TGTGCCAGCAGTGCGGACAGGGCCGGTTCCTACGAGCAGTACTTC. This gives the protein CASSADRAGSYEQYF.

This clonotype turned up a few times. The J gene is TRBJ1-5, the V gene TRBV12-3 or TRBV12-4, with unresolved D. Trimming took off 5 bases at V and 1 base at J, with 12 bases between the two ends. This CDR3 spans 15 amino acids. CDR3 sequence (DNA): TGTGCCAGCAGTCGGATGGGGAGAAGCAATCAGCCCCAGCATTTT. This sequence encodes CASSRMGRSNQPQHF.

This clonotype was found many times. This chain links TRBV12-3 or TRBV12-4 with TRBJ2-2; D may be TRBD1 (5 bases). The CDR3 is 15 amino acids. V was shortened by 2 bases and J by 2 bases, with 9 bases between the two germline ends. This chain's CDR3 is CASSLRQSNTGELFF. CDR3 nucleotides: TGTGCCAGCAGTTTAAGACAGTCAAACACCGGGGAGCTGTTTTTT.

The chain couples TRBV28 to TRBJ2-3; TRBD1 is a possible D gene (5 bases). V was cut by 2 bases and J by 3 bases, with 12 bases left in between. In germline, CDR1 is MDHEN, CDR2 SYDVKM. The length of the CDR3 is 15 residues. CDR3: CASSLARVLTDTQYF. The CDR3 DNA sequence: TGTGCCAGCAGTTTAGCCAGGGTTTTGACAGATACGCAGTATTTT.

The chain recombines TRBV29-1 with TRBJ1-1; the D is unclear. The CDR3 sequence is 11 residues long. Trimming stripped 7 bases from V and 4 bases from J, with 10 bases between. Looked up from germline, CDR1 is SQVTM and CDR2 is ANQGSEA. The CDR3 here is CSAGGSTEAFF. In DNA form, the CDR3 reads TGCAGCGCCGGAGGGAGCACTGAAGCTTTCTTT.

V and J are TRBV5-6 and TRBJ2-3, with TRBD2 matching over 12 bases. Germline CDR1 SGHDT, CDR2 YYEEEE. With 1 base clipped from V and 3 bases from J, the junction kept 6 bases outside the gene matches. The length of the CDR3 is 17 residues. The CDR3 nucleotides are TGTGCCAGCAGCTTGTCTGCTAGCGGGAGGGGTACAGATACGCAGTATTTT. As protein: CASSLSASGRGTDTQYF. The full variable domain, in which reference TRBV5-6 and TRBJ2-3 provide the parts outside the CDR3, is DAGVTQSPTHLIKTRGQQVTLRCSPKSGHDTVSWYQQALGQGPQFIFQYYEEEERQRGNFPDRFSGHQFPNYSSELNVNALLLGDSALYLCASSLSASGRGTDTQYFGPGTRLTVL.